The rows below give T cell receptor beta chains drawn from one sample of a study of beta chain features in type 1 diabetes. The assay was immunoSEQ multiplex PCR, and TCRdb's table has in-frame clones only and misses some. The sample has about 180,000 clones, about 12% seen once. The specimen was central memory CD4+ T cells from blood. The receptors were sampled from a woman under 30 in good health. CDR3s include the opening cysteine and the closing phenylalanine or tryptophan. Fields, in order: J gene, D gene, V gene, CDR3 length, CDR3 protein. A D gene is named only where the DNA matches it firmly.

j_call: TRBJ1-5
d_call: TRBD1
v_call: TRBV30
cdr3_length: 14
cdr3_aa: CAWSRRQGFQPQHF

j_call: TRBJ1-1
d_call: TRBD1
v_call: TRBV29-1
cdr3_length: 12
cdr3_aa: CSVWTGRTEAFF

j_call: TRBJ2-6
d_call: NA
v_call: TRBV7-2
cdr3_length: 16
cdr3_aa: CASSLEVAYGANVLTF

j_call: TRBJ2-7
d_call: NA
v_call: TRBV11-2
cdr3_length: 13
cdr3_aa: CASSLDYRDEQYF

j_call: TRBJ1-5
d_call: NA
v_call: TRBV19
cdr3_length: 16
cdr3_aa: CASTPWGGGGNQPQHF

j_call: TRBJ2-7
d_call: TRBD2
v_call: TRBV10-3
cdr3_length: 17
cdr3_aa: CAISDSTSGSKVYEQYF

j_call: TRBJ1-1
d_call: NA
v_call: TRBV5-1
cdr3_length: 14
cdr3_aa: CASSLGVGNTEAFF

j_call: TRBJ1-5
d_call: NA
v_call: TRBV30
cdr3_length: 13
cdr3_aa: CACSARGGQPQHF

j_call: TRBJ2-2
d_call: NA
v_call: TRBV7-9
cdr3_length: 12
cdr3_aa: CASSYNTGELFF

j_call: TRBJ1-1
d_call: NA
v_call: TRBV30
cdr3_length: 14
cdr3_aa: CAWSVNIRNTEAFF

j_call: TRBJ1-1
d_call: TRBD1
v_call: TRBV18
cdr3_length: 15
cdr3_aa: CASSQVQGELTEAFF

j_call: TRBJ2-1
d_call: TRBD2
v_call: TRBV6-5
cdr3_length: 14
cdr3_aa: CASLAGVRYNEQFF

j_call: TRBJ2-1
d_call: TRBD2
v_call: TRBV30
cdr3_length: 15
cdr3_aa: CAWRGSGKYYNEQFF

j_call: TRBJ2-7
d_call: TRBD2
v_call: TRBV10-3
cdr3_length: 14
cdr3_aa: CAIAHSGRNYEQYF

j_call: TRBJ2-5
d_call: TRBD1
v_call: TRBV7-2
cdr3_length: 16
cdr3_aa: CASSPQTGGGQETQYF

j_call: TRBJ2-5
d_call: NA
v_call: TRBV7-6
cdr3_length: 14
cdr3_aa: CASISGIGQETQYF

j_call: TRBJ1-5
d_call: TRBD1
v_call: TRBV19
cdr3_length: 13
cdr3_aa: CAISGQGDQPQHF

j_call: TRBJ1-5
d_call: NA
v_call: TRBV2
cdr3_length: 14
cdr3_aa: CASREGQLNQPQHF

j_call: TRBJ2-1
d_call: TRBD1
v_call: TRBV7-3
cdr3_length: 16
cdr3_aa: CASSAGGSHSYNEQFF

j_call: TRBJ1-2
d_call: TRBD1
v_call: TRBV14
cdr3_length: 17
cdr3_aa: CASSQSGTGRQSYGYTF

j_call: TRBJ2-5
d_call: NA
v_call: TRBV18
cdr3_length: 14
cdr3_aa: CASSPNTGRETQYF

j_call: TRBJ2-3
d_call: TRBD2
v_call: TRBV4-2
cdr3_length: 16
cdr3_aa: CASSLPSLAVTDTQYF

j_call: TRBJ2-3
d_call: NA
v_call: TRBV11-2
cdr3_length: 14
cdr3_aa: CASSLGQGTDTQYF

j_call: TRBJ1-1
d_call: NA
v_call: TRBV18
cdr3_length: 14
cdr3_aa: CASSLDQGNTEAFF

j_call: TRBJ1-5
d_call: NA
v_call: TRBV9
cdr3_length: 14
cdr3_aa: CASGPGGSNQPQHF

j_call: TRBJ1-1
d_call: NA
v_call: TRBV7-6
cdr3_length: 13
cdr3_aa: CASSRGASTEAFF

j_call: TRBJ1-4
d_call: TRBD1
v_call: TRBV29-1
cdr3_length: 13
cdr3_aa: CSGRQGANEKLFF

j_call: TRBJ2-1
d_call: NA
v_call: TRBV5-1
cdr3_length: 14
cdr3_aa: CASSTQDKVGEQFF

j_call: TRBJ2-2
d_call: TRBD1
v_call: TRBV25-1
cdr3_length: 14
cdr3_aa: CASKGTGYTEELFF

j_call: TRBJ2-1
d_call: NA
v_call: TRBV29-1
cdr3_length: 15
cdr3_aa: CSVGGTGVAYNEQFF

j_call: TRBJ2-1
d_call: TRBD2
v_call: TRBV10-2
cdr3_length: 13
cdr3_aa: CATGLGGYNEQFF

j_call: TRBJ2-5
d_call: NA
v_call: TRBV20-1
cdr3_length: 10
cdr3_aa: CSALQETQYF

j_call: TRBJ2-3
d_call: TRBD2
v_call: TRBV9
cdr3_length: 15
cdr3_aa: CASSPGRVSTDTQYF

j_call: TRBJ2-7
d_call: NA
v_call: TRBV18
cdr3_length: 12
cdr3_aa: CASSPTGDEQYF

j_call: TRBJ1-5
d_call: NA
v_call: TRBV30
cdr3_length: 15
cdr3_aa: CAWSGSSYLNQPQHF

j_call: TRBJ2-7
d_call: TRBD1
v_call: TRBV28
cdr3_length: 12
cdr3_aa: CASSLGRGEQYF

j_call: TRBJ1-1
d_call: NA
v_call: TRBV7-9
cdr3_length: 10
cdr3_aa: CANLRNEAFF

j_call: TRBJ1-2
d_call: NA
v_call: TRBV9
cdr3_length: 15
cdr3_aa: CASSVGGGGGYGYTF

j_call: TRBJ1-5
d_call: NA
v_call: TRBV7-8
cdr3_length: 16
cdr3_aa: CASSRGVSRGNQPQHF

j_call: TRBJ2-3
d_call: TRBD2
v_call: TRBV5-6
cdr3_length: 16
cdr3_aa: CASTLPAGGPGDTQYF

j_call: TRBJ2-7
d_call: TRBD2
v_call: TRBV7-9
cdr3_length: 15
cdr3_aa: CASSLGLAGTYEQYF